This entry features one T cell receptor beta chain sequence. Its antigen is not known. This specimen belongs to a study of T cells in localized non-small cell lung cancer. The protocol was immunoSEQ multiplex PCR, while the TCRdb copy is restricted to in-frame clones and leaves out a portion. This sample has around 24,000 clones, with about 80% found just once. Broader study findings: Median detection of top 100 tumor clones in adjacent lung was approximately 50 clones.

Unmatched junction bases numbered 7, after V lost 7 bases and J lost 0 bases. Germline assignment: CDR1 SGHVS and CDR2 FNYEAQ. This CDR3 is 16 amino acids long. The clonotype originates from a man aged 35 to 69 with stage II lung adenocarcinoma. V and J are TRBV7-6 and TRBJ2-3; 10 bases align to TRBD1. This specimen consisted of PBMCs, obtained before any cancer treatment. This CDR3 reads CASTAAGQGSTDTQYF. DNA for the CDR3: TGTGCCAGCACCGCCGCGGGACAGGGGAGCACAGATACGCAGTATTTT.